What follows are 32 T cell receptor beta chains derived from one specimen sequenced in a study of tissue T cells after allogeneic stem cell transplantation. TCRdb's copy holds only in-frame clones and misses some; the assay was immunoSEQ multiplex PCR. The data hold 5,000 to 6,000 clones, with approximately 70% observed a single time. The sample in question was tissue from the colon, obtained at autopsy. These receptors all come from a female donor of 60 years or more with lung cancer.

The CDR3 region has the DNA TGCGCCAGCAGCTTTCAGGGAAGAGGGGAGACCCAGTACTTC. This encodes CASSFQGRGETQYF. The chain combines TRBV5-1 with TRBJ2-5; D possibly matches TRBD1 or TRBD2 (5 bases each). With 2 bases removed from V and 5 bases from J, the gap between germline ends came to 13 bases. Germline CDR1 and CDR2: SGHRS and YFSETQ. CDR3 size: 14 residues.

This clone has only a few counts. The chain has TRBV12-3 or TRBV12-4 and TRBJ2-7; D remains ambiguous. V lost 2 bases and J 5 bases, leaving 7 bases between the germline ends. The CDR3 has 12 residues. The CDR3 sequence is CASSLSRHEQYF. CDR3 sequence (DNA): TGTGCCAGCAGTTTATCTCGCCACGAGCAGTACTTC.

CDR3 sequence reads: CASSRVGSRQNEQFF. In DNA, the CDR3 is TGTGCCAGCAGCCGGGTTGGGTCTCGACAAAATGAGCAGTTCTTC. The chain joins TRBV5-4 to TRBJ2-1, with D hard to call. Germline CDR1 SGHNT, CDR2 YYREEE (reference sequence). This CDR3 contains 15 residues. V was clipped by 4 bases and J by 7 bases, with 18 bases between them.

The gene calls are TRBV7-2 and TRBJ2-7; D unresolved. Germline V gene lookup returns CDR1 SGHTA and CDR2 FQGNSA. Trimming stripped 1 base from V and 6 bases from J, with 7 bases between. The CDR3 has 12 residues. This CDR3 reads CASSLDWREQYF. CDR3 sequence (DNA): TGTGCCAGCAGCTTAGATTGGCGCGAGCAGTACTTC.

The rearrangement links TRBV5-1 to TRBJ2-7; 12 nucleotides line up with TRBD2. Unmatched junction bases numbered 6, after V lost 5 bases and J lost 0 bases. The CDR3 spans 16 residues. Germline V gene lookup returns CDR1 SGHRS and CDR2 YFSETQ. The chain's CDR3 is CASSQTSGGGSYEQYF. For the CDR3, the DNA is TGCGCCAGCAGTCAGACTAGCGGGGGAGGCTCCTACGAGCAGTACTTC.

This clone was counted a single time. This chain connects TRBV7-2 to TRBJ2-2; 10 bases match TRBD1. V gave up 5 bases and J gave up 6 bases; unmatched junction bases: 9. CDR3 length: 16 residues. The germline V gene encodes CDR1 SGHTA and CDR2 FQGNSA. CDR3 DNA: TGTGCCAGCAGCCCAGGGGGGACAGGGGCTGCCGGGGAGCTGTTTTTT. Amino acids: CASSPGGTGAAGELFF.

V and J are TRBV5-1 and TRBJ2-4, with TRBD2 matching 15 bases. The CDR3 sequence is 19 residues long. The junction had 7 bases not matched to a gene; V was cut back by 3 bases and J by 0 bases. The germline V gene encodes CDR1 SGHRS and CDR2 YFSETQ. The CDR3 sequence is CASSSNPGLAGGAKNIQYF. The CDR3 DNA follows: TGCGCCAGCAGCTCAAACCCGGGACTAGCGGGAGGAGCCAAAAACATTCAGTACTTC.

The chain couples TRBV29-1 to TRBJ1-5, with 9 nucleotides matching TRBD1. The CDR3 extends over 14 amino acids. The trim removed 6 bases at V and 5 bases at J, leaving 8 bases unmatched. The germline CDR1 and CDR2 sequences are SQVTM and ANQGSEA. The CDR3 bases are TGCAGCGTGACCGGGACAGGGATCCATCAGCCCCAGCATTTT. Its translation: CSVTGTGIHQPQHF.

The genes are TRBV5-1 and TRBJ1-1, with D possibly being TRBD1 (6 bases). This CDR3 has 15 amino acids. Trimming shortened V by 1 base and J by 3 bases, and 13 bases separated the two germline ends. CDR1 is SGHRS and CDR2 is YFSETQ in the germline V gene. The CDR3 loop is CASSLTGPADTEAFF. Written as DNA, the CDR3 is TGCGCCAGCAGCTTGACAGGGCCCGCGGACACTGAAGCTTTCTTT.

The chain couples TRBV19 to TRBJ2-2; D call uncertain. The germline CDR1 and CDR2 sequences are LNHDA and SQIVND (reference sequence). V shed 5 bases and J shed 6 bases, with 19 bases lying between them. The CDR3 is made up of 16 amino acids. CDR3 bases: TGTGCCAGTAGTCCCCGTTTGGCCGCAGGTGCCGGGGAGCTGTTTTTT. Translating gives CASSPRLAAGAGELFF. The full variable domain, its missing parts supplied by reference TRBV19 and TRBJ2-2, is DGGITQSPKYLFRKEGQNVTLSCEQNLNHDAMYWYRQDPGQGLRLIYYSQIVNDFQKGDIAEGYSVSREKKESFPLTVTSAQKNPTAFYLCASSPRLAAGAGELFFGEGSRLTVL.

This chain links TRBV5-6 with TRBJ1-4; tentatively, D is TRBD1 (5 bases). The CDR3 runs 19 residues. The ends were cut back, 1 base at V and 2 bases at J, with 21 bases in the middle. Per the germline V gene, CDR1 is SGHDT and CDR2 is YYEEEE. CDR3 residues: CASSLFRQSGKRTNEKLFF. CDR3 nucleotide sequence: TGTGCCAGCAGCTTGTTTAGACAGTCGGGGAAACGGACTAATGAAAAACTGTTTTTT. Supplemented by reference TRBV5-6 and TRBJ1-4, the full variable domain reads DAGVTQSPTHLIKTRGQQVTLRCSPKSGHDTVSWYQQALGQGPQFIFQYYEEEERQRGNFPDRFSGHQFPNYSSELNVNALLLGDSALYLCASSLFRQSGKRTNEKLFFGSGTQLSVL.

A few counts support this clone. This chain joins TRBV15 and TRBJ2-1; TRBD2 might be the D (5 bases). Looked up from germline, CDR1 is LNHNV and CDR2 is YYDKDF (reference sequence). The CDR3 extends over 12 amino acids. V was clipped by 5 bases and J by 6 bases, with 8 bases between them. The CDR3 loop reads CATSVAGNEQFF. CDR3 nucleotide sequence: TGTGCCACCAGCGTCGCGGGCAATGAGCAGTTCTTC.

The chain has TRBV6-6 and TRBJ1-2; 7 nucleotides match TRBD1. Germline V gene lookup returns CDR1 MNHNY and CDR2 SVGAGI (reference sequence). This CDR3 has 15 amino acids. CDR3 amino acids: CATRAGGKTNYGYTF. Written as DNA, the CDR3 is TGTGCAACTCGGGCAGGGGGAAAGACTAACTATGGCTACACCTTC.

The V gene is TRBV4-2, the J gene TRBJ2-3, with 8 nucleotides matching TRBD2. The trim removed 4 bases at V and 0 bases at J, leaving 6 bases unmatched. This CDR3 has 16 amino acids. The germline gives CDR1 LGHNA, CDR2 YNFKEQ. The CDR3 DNA is TGTGCCAGCAGCCCCCTAGCGGGTTCTAGCACAGATACGCAGTATTTT. Translated: CASSPLAGSSTDTQYF.

The chain combines TRBV7-3 with TRBJ2-1; D not certain. Germline CDR1 and CDR2: SGHTA and FQGTGA. The CDR3 consists of 15 residues. The V gene lost 2 bases and the J gene lost 4 bases, with 12 bases spanning the gap. This chain's CDR3 is CASSLYPGSYNEQFF. CDR3 in DNA: TGTGCCAGCAGCTTATACCCTGGCAGTTACAATGAGCAGTTCTTC.

The chain has TRBV7-9 and TRBJ1-1; D uncertain. CDR1 is SEHNR and CDR2 is FQNEAQ in the germline V gene (reference sequence). Trimming stripped 5 bases from V and 4 bases from J, with 11 bases between. This CDR3 has 13 residues. The CDR3 DNA follows: TGTGCCAGCAGCCACGGTAGTAGCACTGAAGCTTTCTTT. Amino acid sequence: CASSHGSSTEAFF.

The gene calls are TRBV4-3 and TRBJ2-7, with 9 nucleotides matching TRBD1. CDR1 and CDR2 (germline): LGHNA, YSLEER. Trimming took 0 bases from V and 1 from J; bases not matched to a gene: 7. This CDR3 region has 17 residues. The CDR3 sequence is CASSQEASGTGSYEQYF. DNA of the CDR3: TGCGCCAGCAGCCAAGAAGCCTCCGGGACAGGGTCCTACGAGCAGTACTTC.

V is TRBV7-9 and J is TRBJ2-3; 8 positions match TRBD2. V gave up 5 bases and J gave up 2 bases; unmatched junction bases: 12. Germline assignment: CDR1 SEHNR and CDR2 FQNEAQ (reference sequence). This CDR3 is built from 17 residues. The CDR3 sequence: CASSRDGSSGVTDTQYF. Here the CDR3 DNA reads TGTGCCAGCAGCCGTGACGGGAGTAGCGGGGTCACAGATACGCAGTATTTT.

This clone was observed a few times. This CDR3 reads CASSFQGAYNEQFF. DNA for the CDR3: TGTGCCAGCAGTTTCCAGGGGGCCTACAATGAGCAGTTCTTC. This chain uses TRBV28 with TRBJ2-1; 7 positions match TRBD1. This CDR3 has 14 amino acids. V was clipped by 3 bases and J by 2 bases; unmatched bases: 1. Per the germline V gene, CDR1 is MDHEN and CDR2 is SYDVKM.

There are a few counts of this clone. Other DNA sequences of this sample code for an identical CDR3. V and J are TRBV6-5 and TRBJ2-1; D is undetermined. CDR1 and CDR2 (germline): MNHEY, SVGAGI. V was cut by 0 bases and J by 7 bases, with 7 bases left in between. The CDR3 spans 13 residues. The CDR3 loop is CASSYSMRNEQFF. The CDR3 DNA follows: TGTGCCAGCAGTTACTCGATGCGTAATGAGCAGTTCTTC.

V gene TRBV19 combines with J gene TRBJ1-2, with TRBD1 identical over 9 bases. The CDR3 runs to 17 residues. Germline V gene lookup returns CDR1 LNHDA and CDR2 SQIVND (reference sequence). The J segment lost 1 base and the V segment lost 4 bases, leaving 10 bases of the junction unmatched. The CDR3 DNA is TGTGCCAGTAGTAGAACAGCCGGGACAGGGATTAACTATGGCTACACCTTC. Translating gives CASSRTAGTGINYGYTF.

The V call is TRBV19, the J call TRBJ1-2, with 8 bases aligning to TRBD1. The germline gives CDR1 LNHDA, CDR2 SQIVND (reference sequence). The V segment lost 5 bases and the J segment 2 bases; nucleotides outside the gene matches: 7. The CDR3 length is 15 residues. The CDR3 is CASSVRGRINYGYTF. The CDR3 DNA follows: TGTGCCAGTAGTGTCAGGGGGCGCATCAACTATGGCTACACCTTC.

The chain recombines TRBV20-1 with TRBJ2-5, with 8 bases that match TRBD1. Trimming took 3 bases from V and 8 from J; bases not matched to a gene: 14. The germline V gene encodes CDR1 DFQATT and CDR2 SNEGSKA (reference sequence). The CDR3 is 15 amino acids. CDR3 nucleotides: TGCAGTGCTAGTGGGACAGTCGGACAGGGAGGAACCCAGTACTTC. It is translated as CSASGTVGQGGTQYF.

The J gene is TRBJ1-1, the V gene TRBV19; perhaps TRBD1 as D (5 bases). The germline CDR1 and CDR2 sequences are LNHDA and SQIVND (reference sequence). The V gene lost 8 bases and the J gene lost 5 bases, with 24 bases spanning the gap. The CDR3 totals 16 residues. The CDR3 is CASLDRAPVLGTEAFF. DNA for the CDR3: TGTGCCAGTCTCGACAGAGCCCCAGTCTTAGGGACTGAAGCTTTCTTT.

This chain connects TRBV9 to TRBJ1-4; D call uncertain. V gave up 0 bases and J gave up 4 bases, with 7 bases separating them. The germline V gene encodes CDR1 SGDLS and CDR2 YYNGEE. The CDR3 extends over 14 amino acids. The CDR3 protein is CASSVDGYNEKLFF. CDR3 nucleotides: TGTGCCAGCAGCGTAGACGGTTATAATGAAAAACTGTTTTTT.

Only one count was recorded for this clone. Compared with germline, one end of the junction differs, possibly owing to a read error. The chain's CDR3 is CASSLRGGNEQFF. Here the CDR3 DNA reads TGTGCTAGCAGCCTAAGGGGCGGCAATGAGCAGTTCTTC. The chain joins TRBV7-7 to TRBJ2-1, with D maybe TRBD1 (5 bases). This CDR3 has 13 residues. Germline assignment: CDR1 SSHAT and CDR2 FNYEAQ (reference sequence).

The V call is TRBV30, the J call TRBJ1-1; 9 nucleotides line up with TRBD1. Trimming cost V 1 base and J 4 bases; bases outside gene matches: 4. CDR1 is GTSNPN and CDR2 is SVGIG in the germline V gene (reference sequence). This CDR3 is built from 14 residues. The CDR3 sequence: CAWSGMTGGTEAFF. For the CDR3, the DNA is TGTGCCTGGAGTGGGATGACAGGGGGCACTGAAGCTTTCTTT.

The genes are TRBV11-3 and TRBJ2-3; TRBD1 is a possible D gene (5 bases). The germline V gene encodes CDR1 SGHNT and CDR2 YENEEA. Trimming removed 0 bases at V and 5 bases at J, with 9 bases between. The CDR3 loop spans 14 amino acids. The CDR3 loop reads CASSLDLGLDTQYF. Written as DNA, the CDR3 is TGTGCCAGCAGCTTAGACCTGGGGCTAGATACGCAGTATTTT.

The chain links TRBV14 to TRBJ2-7, with 8 bases that match TRBD2. This CDR3 contains 14 residues. The J segment lost 5 bases and the V segment lost 6 bases, leaving 9 bases of the junction unmatched. Per germline, CDR1 SGHDN and CDR2 FVKESK. This CDR3 is CASRTSGSVDEQYF. CDR3 sequence (DNA): TGTGCCAGCAGAACCAGCGGGAGCGTCGACGAGCAGTACTTC.

This rearrangement joins TRBV4-2 to TRBJ2-7, with a weak D call TRBD1 (5 bases). The CDR3 has 14 amino acids. Trimming left V 4 bases short and J 2 bases short, with 12 bases between. Germline CDR1 reads LGHNA; CDR2 reads YNFKEQ. The chain's CDR3 is CASSRGRGTYEQYF. DNA for the CDR3: TGTGCCAGCAGCCGGGGAAGGGGAACCTACGAGCAGTACTTC.

This chain joins TRBV5-6 and TRBJ1-1, with a possible D match to TRBD1 (6 bases). Germline CDR1 SGHDT, CDR2 YYEEEE. Trimming pared 2 bases from V and 3 bases from J, leaving 17 bases between. The CDR3 runs to 16 residues. As DNA, the CDR3 is TGTGCCAGCAGCTTTCTCTCCGGGGGGCACGACACTGAAGCTTTCTTT. Protein: CASSFLSGGHDTEAFF.

The chain employs TRBV2 and TRBJ1-4; 8 bases map to TRBD1. Germline trimming cut 5 bases from V and 7 bases from J; bases unmatched to any gene: 6. CDR3 length: 14 residues. Germline assignment: CDR1 SNHLY and CDR2 FYNNEI. The CDR3 DNA reads TGTGCCAGCAGTCAGGACAGGGCGACTGAAAAACTGTTTTTT. Its translation is CASSQDRATEKLFF.